This TCR beta chain is drawn from a study of T-cell memory formation after mild COVID-19. Study in general: Among the donors, TCR clusters were largely specific to each donor.

Constant-segment primers and 5'RACE yielded cDNA libraries for TCR alpha and TCR beta, each carrying sample barcodes and UMIs. TCRdb itself ran the 5' RACE reads through MiXCR, one entry per CDR3 protein. The data contain approximately 180,000 distinct CDR3 sequences, 16% of them seen just once; the ten biggest clones take up under 2.5%. The CDR3 is 13 amino acids. Germline-derived CDR1 and CDR2 are SGHKS and YYEKEE (reference sequence). The V end lost 2 bases, the J end lost 5 bases, and 10 bases lay between the germline ends. This receptor was taken from an adult woman who had mild COVID-19 (a few samples of this study predate the infection). Cell type and time point are not known. This chain links TRBV5-5 with TRBJ2-5, with no clear D. The sample was PBMCs or a T cell subset sorted from them (not recorded which). The CDR3 is CASSFGATETQYF. The CDR3, as DNA: TGTGCCAGCAGCTTCGGAGCGACGGAGACCCAGTACTTC.